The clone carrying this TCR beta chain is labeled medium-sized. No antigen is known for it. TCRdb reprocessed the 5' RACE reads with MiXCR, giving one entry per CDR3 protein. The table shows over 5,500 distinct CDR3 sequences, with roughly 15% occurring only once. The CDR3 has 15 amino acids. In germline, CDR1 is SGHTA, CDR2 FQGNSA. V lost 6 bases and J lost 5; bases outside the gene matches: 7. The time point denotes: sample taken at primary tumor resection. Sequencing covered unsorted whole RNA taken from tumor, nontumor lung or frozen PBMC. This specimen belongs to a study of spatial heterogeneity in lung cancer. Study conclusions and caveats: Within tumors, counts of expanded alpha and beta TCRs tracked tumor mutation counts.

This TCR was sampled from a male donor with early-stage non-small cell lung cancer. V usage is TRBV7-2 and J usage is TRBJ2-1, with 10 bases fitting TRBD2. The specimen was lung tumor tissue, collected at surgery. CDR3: CASRPSGRAHNEQFF. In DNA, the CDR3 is TGTGCCAGCAGACCAAGCGGGAGGGCCCACAATGAGCAGTTCTTC.